These 7 T cell receptor beta chains were sequenced from one sample in a study of blood T cell repertoires in COVID-19. Sequenced by immunoSEQ multiplex PCR; TCRdb stores in-frame clones only, minus some. The data contain a few hundred thousand clones, 88% of them seen just once; the ten biggest clones take up about 1.2%. Source material: PBMCs or T cells enriched from blood (not recorded which). The receptors stem from a woman younger than 30 who had recovered from COVID-19.

The chain joins TRBV6-6 to TRBJ1-4; TRBD1 aligns across 7 bases. The J segment lost 5 bases and the V segment lost 2 bases, leaving 2 bases of the junction unmatched. CDR1 is MNHNY and CDR2 is SVGAGI in the germline V gene (reference sequence). The CDR3 covers 14 residues. CDR3 sequence: CASSYGQENEKLFF. Here the CDR3 DNA reads TGTGCCAGCAGTTACGGACAGGAAAATGAAAAACTGTTTTTT.

V usage is TRBV18 and J usage is TRBJ2-4, with 10 bases lining up with TRBD1. The CDR3 has 12 residues. Germline CDR1 is KGHSH and CDR2 is LQKENI. V gave up 2 bases and J gave up 15 bases; unmatched junction bases: 4. The CDR3 nucleotides read TGTGCCAGCTCACCAGGGGACAGGGGATGGTACTTC. It encodes CASSPGDRGWYF.

The sample holds one count of this clone. This chain joins TRBV27 and TRBJ2-7, with 12 bases lining up with TRBD2. The CDR3 covers 17 residues. Germline CDR1 reads MNHEY; CDR2 reads SMNVEV (reference sequence). V was clipped by 4 bases and J by 5 bases; unmatched bases: 12. CDR3 in amino acids: CASSWRIPGLAGNEQYF. In DNA form, the CDR3 reads TGTGCCAGCAGTTGGAGAATACCGGGACTAGCGGGCAACGAGCAGTACTTC.

DNA for the CDR3: TGTGCCAGCAGTGAAGCGAGTCGGTACGAGCAGTACTTC. It yields the protein CASSEASRYEQYF. This chain uses TRBV6-1 with TRBJ2-7; unclear D gene. From germline, CDR1 is MNHNS and CDR2 SASEGT. V was trimmed by 0 bases and J by 4 bases, leaving 7 bases between them. CDR3 length: 13 amino acids.

The J gene is TRBJ2-5, the V gene TRBV7-8; a weak D match, TRBD2 (5 bases). Germline V gives CDR1 SGHVS, CDR2 FQNEAQ. This CDR3 is built from 16 residues. Trimming shortened V by 2 bases and J by 1 base, and 14 bases separated the two germline ends. CDR3 sequence (DNA): TGTGCCAGCAGCTTATATCCGGGGTCCATCCAAGAGACCCAGTACTTC. Amino acid sequence: CASSLYPGSIQETQYF.

V gene TRBV29-1 combines with J gene TRBJ2-1, with 8 bases matching TRBD2. The V gene end was trimmed by 2 bases and the J gene end by 8 bases; junction bases not matched to a gene: 17. This CDR3 is built from 17 residues. Germline V CDR1 and CDR2: SQVTM, ANQGSEA. CDR3 sequence reads: CSVEKGQPGGPTDEQFF. Written as DNA, the CDR3 is TGCAGCGTTGAAAAGGGGCAACCGGGGGGGCCTACGGATGAGCAGTTCTTC.

V usage is TRBV29-1 and J usage is TRBJ2-5; possibly TRBD2 for D (5 bases). The germline V and J ends were trimmed by 7 bases and 8 bases, with 14 bases remaining between them. The CDR3 totals 11 residues. CDR1 and CDR2 from the germline V gene are SQVTM and ANQGSEA. The CDR3 loop is CSGMPGGTQYF. The CDR3 DNA reads TGCAGCGGAATGCCAGGAGGAACCCAGTACTTC.